The present entry profiles one TCR beta chain with its context. The germline CDR1 and CDR2 sequences are SGHRS and YFSETQ. The V and J ends lost 0 bases and 3 bases, in that order; junction bases with no gene match: 8. The CDR3 totals 16 residues. This sample was included in a study of patients and donors after allogeneic stem cell transplantation. TCRdb used MiXCR to reprocess the RT-PCR reads, holding one entry per CDR3 protein. The sample carries over 400,000 distinct CDR3 sequences, approximately 16% recorded once. The sequencing sample was made of blood, either unsorted or a sorted T cell fraction (not recorded which). The TCR originated in a human donor who was either an allogeneic HSCT recipient or a stem cell or donor lymphocyte infusion donor (not recorded which). It is not recorded whose cells these are; they may come from a transplant donor. This chain uses TRBV5-1 with TRBJ2-7; the match to TRBD1 covers 8 bases. The CDR3 DNA follows: TGCGCCAGCAGCTTGGAAGGGGCAGGGGGCTTCTACGAGCAGTACTTC. It translates to CASSLEGAGGFYEQYF.